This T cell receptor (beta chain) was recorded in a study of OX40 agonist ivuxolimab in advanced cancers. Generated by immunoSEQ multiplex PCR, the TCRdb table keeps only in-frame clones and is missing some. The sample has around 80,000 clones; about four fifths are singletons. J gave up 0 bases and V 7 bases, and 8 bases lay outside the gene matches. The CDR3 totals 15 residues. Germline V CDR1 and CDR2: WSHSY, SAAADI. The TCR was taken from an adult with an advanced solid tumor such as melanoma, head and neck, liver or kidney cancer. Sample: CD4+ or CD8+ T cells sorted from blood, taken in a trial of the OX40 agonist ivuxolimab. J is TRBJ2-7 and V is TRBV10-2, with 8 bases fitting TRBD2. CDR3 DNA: TGCGCCAGCAACGACGGGGGGGCAAGCTCCTACGAGCAGTACGTC. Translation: CASNDGGASSYEQYV.